This T cell receptor beta chain was captured by sequencing in a study of tumor-infiltrating lymphocytes in primary liver carcinoma. Study-level information: Donors had hepatocellular carcinoma or combined HCC and intrahepatic cholangiocarcinoma. Each of the growths was stage T1-T3 N0M0, extending roughly 4.2 to 11 cm across. Findings of the study overall: Overlap in tumor-adjacent and tumor-blood pairs fell below that of tumor region pairs. Relative to blood, tumors carried a significantly larger fraction of the repertoire in their top 250 clones (p = 0.039).

This clonotype was observed at least ten times. Its antigen is currently unknown. For blood RNA, unsorted whole blood served as the source, and germline DNA was extracted too. V lost 4 bases, J lost 0 bases, and 11 bases lay in between. This CDR3 spans 15 amino acids. The V gene's germline CDR1 is SGHKS and CDR2 YYEKEE (reference sequence). The authors made TCR beta cDNA from 400 to 550 ng total RNA with a constant-region primer. TCR beta libraries came from three nested multiplex PCR rounds using slightly modified ARM-PCR. TRBV1-TRBV30 forward primers and a C-beta reverse primer were used in the first two PCR rounds, which each ran for around 11 cycles. Via MiXCR, TCRdb re-called the multiplex PCR reads, giving one row per CDR3 protein. In the table there are 300,000 to 400,000 distinct CDR3 sequences, less than 75% of which are singletons.

Sequenced sample: peripheral blood. The clonotype was recovered from a man aged 35 to 55 with primary liver carcinoma and hepatitis B virus infection. The chain carries TRBV5-5 and TRBJ2-1; no clear D. CDR3 sequence reads: CASSPTISSYNEQFF. The CDR3 DNA reads as TGTGCCAGCAGCCCGACGATCAGCTCCTACAATGAGCAGTTCTTC.